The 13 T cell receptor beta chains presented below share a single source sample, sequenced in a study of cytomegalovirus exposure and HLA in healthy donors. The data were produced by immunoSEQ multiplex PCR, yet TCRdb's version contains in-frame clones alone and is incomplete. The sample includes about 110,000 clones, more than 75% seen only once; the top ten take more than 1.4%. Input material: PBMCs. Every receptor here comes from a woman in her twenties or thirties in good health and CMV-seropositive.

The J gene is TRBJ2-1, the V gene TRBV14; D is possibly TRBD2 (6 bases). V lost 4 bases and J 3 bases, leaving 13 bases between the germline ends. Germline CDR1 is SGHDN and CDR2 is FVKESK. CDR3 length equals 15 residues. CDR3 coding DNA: TGTGCCAGCAGCCTCCTCGGGAGCCTCTACAATGAGCAGTTCTTC. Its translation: CASSLLGSLYNEQFF.

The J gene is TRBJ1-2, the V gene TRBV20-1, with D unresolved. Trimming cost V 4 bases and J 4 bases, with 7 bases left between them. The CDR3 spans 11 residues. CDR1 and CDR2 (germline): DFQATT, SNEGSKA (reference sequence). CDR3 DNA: TGCAGTGCTACCGGCGGCTATGGCTACACCTTC. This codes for CSATGGYGYTF.

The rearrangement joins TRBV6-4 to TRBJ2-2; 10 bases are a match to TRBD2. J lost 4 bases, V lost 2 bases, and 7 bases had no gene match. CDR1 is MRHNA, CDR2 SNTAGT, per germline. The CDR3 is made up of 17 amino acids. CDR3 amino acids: CASSDGPSGSSTGELFF. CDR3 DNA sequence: TGTGCCAGCAGTGACGGTCCTAGCGGGAGTAGCACCGGGGAGCTGTTTTTT.

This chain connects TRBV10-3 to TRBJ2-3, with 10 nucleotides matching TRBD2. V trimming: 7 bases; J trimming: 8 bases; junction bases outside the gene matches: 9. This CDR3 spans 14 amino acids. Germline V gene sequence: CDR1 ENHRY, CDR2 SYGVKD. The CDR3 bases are TGTGCCATCACAAAGCGGGAGGGCCTGGGTACGCAGTATTTT. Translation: CAITKREGLGTQYF.

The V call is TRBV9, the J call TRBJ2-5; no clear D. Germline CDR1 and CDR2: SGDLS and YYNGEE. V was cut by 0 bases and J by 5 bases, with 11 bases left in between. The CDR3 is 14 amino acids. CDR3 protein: CASSVGALGETQYF. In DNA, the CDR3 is TGTGCCAGCAGCGTAGGGGCCCTTGGCGAGACCCAGTACTTC.

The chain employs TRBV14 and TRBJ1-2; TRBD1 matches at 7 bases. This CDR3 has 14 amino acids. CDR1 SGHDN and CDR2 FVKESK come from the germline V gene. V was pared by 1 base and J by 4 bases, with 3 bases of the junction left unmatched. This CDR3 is CASSQAGTVYGYTF. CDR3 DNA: TGTGCCAGCAGCCAAGCCGGGACAGTCTATGGCTACACCTTC.

The CDR3, as DNA: TGTGCCAGCAGCTTAGTACTCCGGACTCCTAACAATGAGCAGTTCTTC. Translation: CASSLVLRTPNNEQFF. The chain is built from TRBV7-8 and TRBJ2-1; D is possibly TRBD2 (5 bases). The CDR3 contains 16 residues. Per germline, CDR1 SGHVS and CDR2 FQNEAQ. The V and J ends lost 1 base and 5 bases respectively, with 15 bases between them.

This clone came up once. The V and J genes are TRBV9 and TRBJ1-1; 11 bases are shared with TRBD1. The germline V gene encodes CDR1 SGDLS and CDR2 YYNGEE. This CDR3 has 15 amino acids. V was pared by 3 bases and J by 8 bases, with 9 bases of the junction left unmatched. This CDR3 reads CASSGGQGAPREAFF. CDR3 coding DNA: TGTGCCAGCAGCGGAGGACAGGGGGCGCCTAGGGAAGCTTTCTTT.

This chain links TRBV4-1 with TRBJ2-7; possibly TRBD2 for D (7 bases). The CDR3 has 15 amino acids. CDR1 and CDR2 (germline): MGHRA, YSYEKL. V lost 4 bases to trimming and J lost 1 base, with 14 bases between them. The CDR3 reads CASSLARGASYEQYF. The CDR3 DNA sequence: TGCGCCAGCAGCCTAGCTCGGGGGGCTTCCTACGAGCAGTACTTC.

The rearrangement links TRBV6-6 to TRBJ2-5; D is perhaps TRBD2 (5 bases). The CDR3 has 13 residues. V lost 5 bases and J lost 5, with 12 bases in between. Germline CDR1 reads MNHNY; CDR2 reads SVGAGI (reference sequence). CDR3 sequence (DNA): TGTGCCAGCAGTCTTAGCGACGGGGAGACCCAGTACTTC. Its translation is CASSLSDGETQYF.

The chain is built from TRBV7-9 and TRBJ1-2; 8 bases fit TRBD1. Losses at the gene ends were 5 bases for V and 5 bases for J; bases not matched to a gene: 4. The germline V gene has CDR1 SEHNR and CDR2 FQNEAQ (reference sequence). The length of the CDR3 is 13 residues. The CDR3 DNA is TGTGCCAGCAGCCGGGACAGGAGATATGGCTACACCTTC. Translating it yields CASSRDRRYGYTF.

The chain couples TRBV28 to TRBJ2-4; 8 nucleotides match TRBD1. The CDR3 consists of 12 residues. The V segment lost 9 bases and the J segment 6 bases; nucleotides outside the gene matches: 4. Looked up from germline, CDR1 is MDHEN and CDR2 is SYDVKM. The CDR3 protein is CASRTGGNIQYF. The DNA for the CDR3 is TGTGCCAGTCGTACAGGGGGAAACATTCAGTACTTC.

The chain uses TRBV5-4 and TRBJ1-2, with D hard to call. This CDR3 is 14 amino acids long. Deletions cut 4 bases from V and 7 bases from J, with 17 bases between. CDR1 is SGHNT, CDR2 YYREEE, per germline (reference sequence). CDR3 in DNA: TGTGCCAGCAGCAAAAACACCGTACATGGTGGCTACACCTTC. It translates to CASSKNTVHGGYTF.